This TCR beta chain was identified in a study of T cells in Graves' hyperthyroidism and ophthalmopathy. Study outcomes and limitations: Most clonotypes expanded in thyroid above 0.001 were likewise present in blood. Stable hyperthyroidism was told apart from ophthalmopathy by a model built on 13 V-J features.

This clonotype is a singleton in its sample. Its antigen is not known. RNA transcripts yielded amplified TCR beta CDR3 regions. First-round RT-PCR targeting the TCR CDR3 was performed with the HTBI primer set. TCRdb reprocessed the multiplex PCR reads with MiXCR, giving one entry per CDR3 protein. The sample carries more than 600,000 distinct CDR3 sequences, around 17% recorded once. The source material was blood. The sequence was collected from a man between 18 and 29 years old with Graves' hyperthyroidism.

CDR3 protein: CASSWTSGRAEQFF. The CDR3 DNA reads TGTGCCAGCAGTTGGACTAGCGGGAGGGCTGAGCAGTTCTTC. The chain carries TRBV2 and TRBJ2-1; the match to TRBD2 covers 15 bases. With 5 bases clipped from V and 9 bases from J, the junction kept 2 bases outside the gene matches. Germline CDR1 SNHLY, CDR2 FYNNEI. CDR3 size: 14 residues.